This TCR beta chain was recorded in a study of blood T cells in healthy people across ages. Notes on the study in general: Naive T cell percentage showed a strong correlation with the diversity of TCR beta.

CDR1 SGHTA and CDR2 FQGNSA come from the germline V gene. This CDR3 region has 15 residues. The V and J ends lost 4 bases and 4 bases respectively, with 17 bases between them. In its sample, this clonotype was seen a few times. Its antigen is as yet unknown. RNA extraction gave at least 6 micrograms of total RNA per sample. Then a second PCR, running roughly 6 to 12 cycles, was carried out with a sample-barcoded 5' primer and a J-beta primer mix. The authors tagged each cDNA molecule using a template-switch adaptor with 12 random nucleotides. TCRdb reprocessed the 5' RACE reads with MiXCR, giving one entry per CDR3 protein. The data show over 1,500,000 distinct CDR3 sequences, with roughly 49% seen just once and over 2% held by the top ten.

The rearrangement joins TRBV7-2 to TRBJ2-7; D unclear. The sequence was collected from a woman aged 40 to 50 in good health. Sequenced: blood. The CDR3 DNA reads TGTGCCAGCAGCTCCTATCCCCCAGCACGGTACGAGCAGTACTTC. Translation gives CASSSYPPARYEQYF.